This entry features one T cell receptor (beta chain) sequence. The data were taken from a study of blood T cell repertoires in COVID-19. As for the study in general: Samples came from the United States, Italy and Spain, spanning acute and convalescent COVID-19.

Enrolled during active infection, Seattle patients were then followed longitudinally. In the study's own analysis: Quantification of nucleated cells was approximated via reference gene primer amplification. Using immunoSEQ multiplex PCR, the repertoire was profiled, and TCRdb retains in-frame clones only, with some absent. The DNA was the basis for D and trimming; V, J and clone size are from that table. Of a few hundred thousand clones in the sample, roughly 88% were seen once. What was sequenced was peripheral blood. This clonotype was sampled from a woman aged 30 to 39 with COVID-19, enrolled during active disease.

CDR3 coding DNA: TGTGCCAGTAGTATACTCGGACAGAAATACAATGAGCAGTTCTTC. It is translated as CASSILGQKYNEQFF. The chain combines TRBV19 with TRBJ2-1; D possibly corresponds to TRBD1 (6 bases). CDR1 and CDR2 from the germline V gene are LNHDA and SQIVND (reference sequence). V was cut by 2 bases and J by 4 bases, with 12 bases left in between. This CDR3 region has 15 residues.